The rows below give T cell receptor beta chains drawn from one sample of a study of blood T cell repertoires in COVID-19. The repertoire was sequenced with immunoSEQ multiplex PCR; TCRdb's copy has only in-frame clones and lacks some. This table holds about 200,000 clones, 85% found once. Input material: peripheral blood. The receptors were gathered from a woman of 80 years or more with acute or convalescent COVID-19. CDR3s include the opening cysteine and the closing phenylalanine or tryptophan. Each record gives: D gene, V gene, J gene, clone size, CDR3 protein, CDR3 DNA. A D gene is named only where the DNA matches it firmly. Size values are once, few and many counts, or a class for expanded clones, and some rows have none.

>TRBD2|TRBV19|TRBJ2-3|NA
CASKPHGLGLGTDTQYF
TGTGCCAGTAAACCACATGGACTAGGTTTAGGCACAGATACGCAGTATTTT
>NA|TRBV5-6|TRBJ1-1|NA
CASSGSGQLNTEAFF
TGTGCCAGCAGCGGTTCAGGACAATTGAACACTGAAGCTTTCTTT
>NA|TRBV7-2|TRBJ1-1|many
CASSLDRNTEAFF
TGTGCCAGCAGCTTAGACAGGAACACTGAAGCTTTCTTT
>TRBD1|TRBV18|TRBJ1-4|NA
CASSPPLRGQGGKLFF
TGTGCCAGCTCACCACCGCTGCGAGGACAGGGAGGAAAACTGTTTTTT
>TRBD1|TRBV6-5|TRBJ1-1|NA
CASSLRTGSNTEAFF
TGTGCCAGCAGTCTAAGGACAGGTTCGAACACTGAAGCTTTCTTT
>TRBD2|TRBV6-2/TRBV6-3|TRBJ2-7|NA
CASSYDWTSGRYEQYF
TGTGCCAGCAGTTACGATTGGACTAGCGGGAGATACGAGCAGTACTTC
>NA|TRBV6-5|TRBJ1-2|NA
CASSPRTDIGYTF
TGTGCCAGCAGTCCTCGGACGGACATAGGCTACACCTTC
>TRBD2|TRBV27|TRBJ2-2|NA
CASSLWLAGVKGELFF
TGTGCCAGCAGTTTATGGTTAGCGGGAGTGAAGGGGGAGCTGTTTTTT
>TRBD1|TRBV10-1|TRBJ2-7|NA
CASSERDRGEDPRDRGREQYF
TGCGCCAGCAGTGAGCGTGATAGGGGGGAGGACCCCCGGGACAGGGGGCGGGAGCAGTACTTC
>TRBD1|TRBV2|TRBJ1-5|NA
CASSQGTGSYQPQHF
TGTGCCAGCAGCCAGGGGACAGGCTCTTATCAGCCCCAGCATTTT
>NA|TRBV7-9|TRBJ2-2|few
CASSLEQELFF
TGTGCCAGCAGCTTAGAACAGGAGCTGTTTTTT
>NA|TRBV3-1/TRBV3-2|TRBJ2-3|NA
CASSQEESRSTDTQYF
TGTGCCAGCAGCCAAGAAGAGAGTCGTAGCACAGATACGCAGTATTTT
>TRBD2|TRBV9|TRBJ2-5|NA
CASSVTGGETQYF
TGTGCCAGCAGCGTAACGGGGGGAGAGACCCAGTACTTC
>NA|TRBV19|TRBJ1-5|NA
CASSREFGNQPQHF
TGTGCCAGTAGTAGGGAGTTCGGCAATCAGCCCCAGCATTTT
>NA|TRBV9|TRBJ1-1|NA
CASSPSTQYTEAFF
TGTGCCAGCAGCCCCTCAACTCAATACACTGAAGCTTTCTTT
>TRBD2|TRBV3-1/TRBV3-2|TRBJ2-5|NA
CASSQWGSSGSQETQYF
TGTGCCAGCAGCCAATGGGGGTCTAGCGGTTCCCAAGAGACCCAGTACTTC
>NA|TRBV6-5|TRBJ1-2|NA
CASSYSQAVHYGYTF
TGTGCCAGCAGTTACTCGCAGGCTGTGCACTATGGCTACACCTTC
>NA|TRBV6-2/TRBV6-3|TRBJ1-6|NA
CASSSQRYSPLHF
TGTGCCAGCAGTTCCCAGCGGTATTCACCCCTCCACTTT
>NA|TRBV6-2/TRBV6-3|TRBJ2-2|NA
CASSADWSSGGELFF
TGTGCCAGCAGTGCGGATTGGAGTTCGGGCGGGGAGCTGTTTTTT
>NA|TRBV9|TRBJ1-3|NA
CASTTGQGGNTIYF
TGTGCCAGCACCACAGGGCAAGGCGGAAACACCATATATTTT
>NA|TRBV24-1|TRBJ2-2|NA
CATQGPGAGELFF
TGTGCCACCCAAGGACCGGGAGCCGGGGAGCTGTTTTTT
>NA|TRBV6-5|TRBJ2-2|NA
CASSSPRDSTGELFF
TGTGCCAGCAGTTCTCCGCGGGACAGCACCGGGGAGCTGTTTTTT
>NA|TRBV18|TRBJ1-5|NA
CASSPSDASNQPQHF
TGTGCCAGCTCACCTAGCGATGCCTCAAATCAGCCCCAGCATTTT
>TRBD1|TRBV6-5|TRBJ2-1|NA
CASRKTGANEQFF
TGTGCCAGCAGGAAGACAGGGGCGAATGAGCAGTTCTTC
>NA|TRBV7-9|TRBJ1-5|NA
CASSPHGGSNQPQHF
TGTGCCAGCAGCCCCCACGGGGGTAGCAATCAGCCCCAGCATTTT
>NA|TRBV5-5|TRBJ2-3|NA
CASSPIGDTQYF
TGTGCCAGCAGCCCGATCGGGGATACGCAGTATTTT
>NA|TRBV5-5|TRBJ2-3|NA
CASSKSTGTQYF
TGTGCCAGCAGCAAGAGTACGGGTACGCAGTATTTT
>NA|TRBV11-2|TRBJ1-1|NA
CASSLGGKRTEAFF
TGTGCCAGCAGCTTAGGAGGGAAACGGACTGAAGCTTTCTTT
>NA|TRBV5-1|TRBJ2-7|NA
CASSSGSYEQYF
TGCGCCAGCAGCTCGGGGTCCTACGAGCAGTACTTC
>TRBD1|TRBV19|TRBJ1-1|once
CASRSGQGASRNTEAFF
TGTGCCAGTAGATCCGGACAGGGGGCCTCACGGAACACTGAAGCTTTCTTT
>TRBD1|TRBV15|TRBJ2-7|NA
CATSKTGTGYNEQYF
TGTGCCACCAGTAAAACCGGGACAGGGTACAACGAGCAGTACTTC
>NA|TRBV18|TRBJ1-5|NA
CASSPNWAGPKPQHF
TGTGCCAGCTCACCAAATTGGGCAGGTCCGAAGCCCCAGCATTTT
>NA|TRBV12-3/TRBV12-4|TRBJ1-6|once
CAVTTGSSSPLHF
TGTGCCGTCACCACCGGGAGCAGTTCACCCCTCCACTTT
>NA|TRBV10-3|TRBJ2-1|NA
CAIRGEISYNEQFF
TGTGCCATCAGAGGGGAAATTTCCTACAATGAGCAGTTCTTC
>TRBD2|TRBV14|TRBJ2-1|few
CASSQGLAGVTEQFF
TGTGCCAGCAGCCAAGGACTAGCGGGAGTTACTGAGCAGTTCTTC
>NA|TRBV18|TRBJ1-1|NA
CASSSSGATGVNTEAFF
TGTGCCAGCTCATCCTCCGGGGCGACGGGGGTGAACACTGAAGCTTTCTTT
>NA|TRBV7-2|TRBJ2-1|NA
CASSSRGREGRSEQFF
TGTGCCAGCAGCTCCAGGGGGCGGGAGGGTAGAAGTGAGCAGTTCTTC
>NA|TRBV5-4|TRBJ1-2|NA
CASSLAGDYGYTF
TGTGCCAGCAGCTTGGCGGGAGACTATGGCTACACCTTC
>NA|TRBV19|TRBJ1-3|few
CASSSGYGNTIYF
TGTGCCAGTAGTTCAGGGTACGGAAACACCATATATTTT
>TRBD1|TRBV7-2|TRBJ1-3|once
CASSPAGTAGNTIYF
TGTGCCAGCAGCCCCGCCGGGACAGCAGGAAACACCATATATTTT
>TRBD1|TRBV18|TRBJ1-2|NA
CASSPDRGGYGYTF
TGTGCCAGCTCACCCGACAGGGGAGGCTATGGCTACACCTTC
>TRBD2|TRBV5-1|TRBJ2-1|few
CASSLGGTSGTSYNEQFF
TGCGCCAGCAGCTTGGGTGGGACTAGCGGGACGTCTTACAATGAGCAGTTCTTC
>NA|TRBV14|TRBJ1-3|NA
CASSQGQITGNTIYF
TGTGCCAGCAGCCAAGGACAGATTACTGGAAACACCATATATTTT
>NA|TRBV7-6|TRBJ2-2|NA
CASSFFGNRVTGELFF
TGTGCCAGCAGCTTTTTCGGCAACAGGGTCACCGGGGAGCTGTTTTTT
>NA|TRBV27|TRBJ1-1|NA
CASSLRGLNTEAFF
TGTGCCAGCAGTCTACGGGGATTGAACACTGAAGCTTTCTTT
>TRBD2|TRBV6-6|TRBJ2-3|NA
CASTPGLGSDTQYF
TGTGCCAGCACACCGGGACTAGGGTCAGATACGCAGTATTTT
>NA|TRBV3-1/TRBV3-2|TRBJ1-2|NA
CASSQDSASSGYTF
TGTGCCAGCAGCCAAGATTCCGCTTCTAGTGGCTACACCTTC
>NA|TRBV5-6|TRBJ2-7|NA
CASSLMATYEQYF
TGTGCCAGCAGCTTGATGGCCACCTACGAGCAGTACTTC
>TRBD2|TRBV27|TRBJ2-1|once
CASSRLAGAVYEQFF
TGTGCCAGCAGTCGTCTAGCGGGAGCTGTGTATGAGCAGTTCTTC
>NA|TRBV18|TRBJ2-7|NA
CASSPKTVSAYEQYF
TGTGCCAGCTCTCCCAAGACAGTGAGTGCCTACGAGCAGTACTTC
>TRBD2|TRBV7-2|TRBJ2-5|NA
CASSLGLAGSQETQYF
TGTGCCAGCAGCCTGGGACTAGCGGGCTCCCAAGAGACCCAGTACTTC
>TRBD1|TRBV5-5|TRBJ1-2|NA
CASSLPGTAYGYTF
TGTGCCAGCAGCTTACCAGGGACAGCCTATGGCTACACCTTC
>NA|TRBV14|TRBJ2-7|NA
CASSQDRPGYQYF
TGTGCCAGCAGCCAAGATCGGCCGGGGTATCAGTACTTC
>TRBD1|TRBV7-9|TRBJ1-1|NA
CASSYRDRAGAGGAAEAFF
TGTGCCAGCAGCTACCGGGACAGGGCCGGAGCGGGCGGGGCCGCTGAAGCTTTCTTT
>NA|TRBV5-6|TRBJ1-5|NA
CASSRGLDQPQHF
TGTGCCAGCAGCCGGGGACTAGATCAGCCCCAGCATTTT
>TRBD2|TRBV19|TRBJ2-1|NA
CASSLTSGHNEQFF
TGTGCCAGTAGTCTGACTAGCGGGCACAATGAGCAGTTCTTC
>TRBD1|TRBV5-4|TRBJ2-7|NA
CASSLSGQGATYEQYF
TGTGCCAGCAGCTTAAGTGGACAGGGGGCAACCTACGAGCAGTACTTC
>NA|TRBV3-1/TRBV3-2|TRBJ1-1|NA
CASSQNGQLNTEAFF
TGTGCCAGCAGCCAAAACGGACAGCTTAACACTGAAGCTTTCTTT